The clone carrying this T cell receptor (beta chain) was found many times. Antigen: not known. The sample belongs to a study of CD8 T cells in ankylosing spondylitis. General observations from the study: Disease-associated clonotypes exhibited CD8+ identity and were relatively infrequent in peripheral blood.

The V and J ends lost 0 bases and 2 bases, in that order; junction bases with no gene match: 7. The CDR3 has 17 residues. Germline V CDR1 and CDR2: SGHDT, YYEEEE. Libraries of TCR beta came from quantitative 5'-RACE with molecular barcodes. A single record per CDR3 protein comes from TCRdb applying MiXCR to the 5' RACE reads. The profile shows about 27,000 distinct CDR3 sequences, over 6.5% of them singletons. The rearrangement joins TRBV5-6 to TRBJ2-3; TRBD2 agrees at 9 bases. The receptor was isolated from a male donor with ankylosing spondylitis or in good health (not recorded which). Sequencing was carried out using blood. The CDR3 reads CASSLVRLADHTDTQYF. CDR3 bases: TGTGCCAGCAGCTTGGTGAGACTAGCGGACCACACAGATACGCAGTATTTT.